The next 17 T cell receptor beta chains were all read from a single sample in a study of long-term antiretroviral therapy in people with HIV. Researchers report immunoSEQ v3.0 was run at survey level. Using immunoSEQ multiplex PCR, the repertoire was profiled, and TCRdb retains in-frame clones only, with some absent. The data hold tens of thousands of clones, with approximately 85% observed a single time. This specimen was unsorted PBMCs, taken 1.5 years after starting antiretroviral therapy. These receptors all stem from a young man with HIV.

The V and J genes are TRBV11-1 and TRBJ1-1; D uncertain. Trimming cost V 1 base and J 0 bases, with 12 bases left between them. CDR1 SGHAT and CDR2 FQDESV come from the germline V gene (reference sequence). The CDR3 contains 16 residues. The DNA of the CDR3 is TGTGCCAGCAGCTTAGAAATCGGCAGAGTGAACACTGAAGCTTTCTTT. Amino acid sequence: CASSLEIGRVNTEAFF.

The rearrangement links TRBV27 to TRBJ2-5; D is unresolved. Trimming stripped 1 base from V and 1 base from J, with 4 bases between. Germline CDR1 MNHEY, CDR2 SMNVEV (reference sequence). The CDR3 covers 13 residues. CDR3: CASSLYLQETQYF. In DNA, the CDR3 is TGTGCCAGCAGTTTATATCTCCAAGAGACCCAGTACTTC.

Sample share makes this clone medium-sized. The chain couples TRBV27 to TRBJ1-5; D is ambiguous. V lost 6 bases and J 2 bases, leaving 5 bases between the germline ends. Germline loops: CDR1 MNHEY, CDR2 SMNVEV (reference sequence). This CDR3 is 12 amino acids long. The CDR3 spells CASSHGNQPQHF. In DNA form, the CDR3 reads TGTGCCAGCAGCCACGGCAATCAGCCCCAGCATTTT.

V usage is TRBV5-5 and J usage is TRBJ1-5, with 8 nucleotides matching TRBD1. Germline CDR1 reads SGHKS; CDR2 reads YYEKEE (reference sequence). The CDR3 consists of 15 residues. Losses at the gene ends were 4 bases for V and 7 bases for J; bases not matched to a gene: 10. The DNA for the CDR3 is TGTGCCAGCAGCGTACATCCCACAGGGGGGCAGCCCCAGCATTTT. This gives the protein CASSVHPTGGQPQHF.

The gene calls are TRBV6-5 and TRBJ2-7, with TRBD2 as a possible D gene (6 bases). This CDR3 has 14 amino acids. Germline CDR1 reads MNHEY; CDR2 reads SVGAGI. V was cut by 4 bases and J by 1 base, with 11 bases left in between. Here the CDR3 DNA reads TGTGCCAGCAGTTTCCGGGAGCAGTCCTACGAGCAGTACTTC. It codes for CASSFREQSYEQYF.

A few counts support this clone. Here the CDR3 DNA reads TGTGCCAGCAGCTTACCAGCGGGAGTATCCGAGCAGTACTTC. This sequence encodes CASSLPAGVSEQYF. This rearrangement joins TRBV7-8 to TRBJ2-7, with 8 nucleotides matching TRBD2. V lost 2 bases, J lost 6 bases, and 6 bases stayed unmatched. This CDR3 has 14 amino acids. Looked up from germline, CDR1 is SGHVS and CDR2 is FQNEAQ. The complete variable domain, with remaining parts taken from reference TRBV7-8 and TRBJ2-7, reads GAGVSQSPRYKVAKRGQDVALRCDPISGHVSLFWYQQALGQGPEFLTYFQNEAQLDKSGLPSDRFFAERPEGSVSTLKIQRTQQEDSAVYLCASSLPAGVSEQYFGPGTRLTVT.

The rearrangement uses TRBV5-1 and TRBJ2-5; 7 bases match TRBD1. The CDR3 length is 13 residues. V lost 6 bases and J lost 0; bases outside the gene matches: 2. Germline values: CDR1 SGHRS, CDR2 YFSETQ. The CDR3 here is CASNTGDQETQYF. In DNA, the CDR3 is TGCGCCAGCAACACAGGGGACCAAGAGACCCAGTACTTC.

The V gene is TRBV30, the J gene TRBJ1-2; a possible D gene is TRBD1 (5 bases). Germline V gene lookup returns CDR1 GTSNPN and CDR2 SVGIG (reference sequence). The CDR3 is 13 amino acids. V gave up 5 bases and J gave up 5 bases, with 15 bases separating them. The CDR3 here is CAWAAGVGYGYTF. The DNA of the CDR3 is TGTGCCTGGGCCGCGGGGGTCGGATATGGCTACACCTTC.

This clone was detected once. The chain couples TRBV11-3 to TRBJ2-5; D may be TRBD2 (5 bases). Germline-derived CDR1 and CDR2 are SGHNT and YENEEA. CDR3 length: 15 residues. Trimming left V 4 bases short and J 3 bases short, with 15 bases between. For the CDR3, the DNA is TGTGCCAGCAGCTCCGGGAACAGCTCTAAAGAGACCCAGTACTTC. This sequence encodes CASSSGNSSKETQYF.

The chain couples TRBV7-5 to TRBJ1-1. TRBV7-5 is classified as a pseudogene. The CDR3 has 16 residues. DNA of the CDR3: TGTGCCAGAAGCTGGGCGGGAAGGGGTGTGAACACTGAAGCTTTCTTT. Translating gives CARSWAGRGVNTEAFF.

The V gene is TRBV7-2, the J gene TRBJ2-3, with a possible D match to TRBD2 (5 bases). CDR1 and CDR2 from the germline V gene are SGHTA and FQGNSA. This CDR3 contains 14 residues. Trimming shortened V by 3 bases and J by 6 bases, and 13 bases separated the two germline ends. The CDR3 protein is CASSFKGRWDTQYF. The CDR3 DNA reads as TGTGCCAGCAGCTTTAAAGGGAGATGGGATACGCAGTATTTT.

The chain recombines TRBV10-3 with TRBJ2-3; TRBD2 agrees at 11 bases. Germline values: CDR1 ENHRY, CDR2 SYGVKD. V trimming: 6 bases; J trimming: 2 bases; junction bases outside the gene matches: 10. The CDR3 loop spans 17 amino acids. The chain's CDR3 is CAIRSYGGLADTDTQYF. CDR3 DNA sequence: TGTGCCATCAGAAGTTACGGGGGACTAGCGGACACAGATACGCAGTATTTT.

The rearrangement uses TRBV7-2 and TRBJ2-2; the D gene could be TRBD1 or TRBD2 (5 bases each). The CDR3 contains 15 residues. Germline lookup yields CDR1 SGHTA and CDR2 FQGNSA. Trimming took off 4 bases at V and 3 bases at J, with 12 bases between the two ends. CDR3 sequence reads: CASSSEGTYTGELFF. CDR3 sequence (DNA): TGTGCCAGCAGCTCCGAGGGGACCTACACCGGGGAGCTGTTTTTT.

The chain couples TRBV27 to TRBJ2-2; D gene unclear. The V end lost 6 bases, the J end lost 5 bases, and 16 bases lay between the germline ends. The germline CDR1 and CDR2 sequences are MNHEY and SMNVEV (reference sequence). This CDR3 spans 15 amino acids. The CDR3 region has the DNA TGTGCCAGCAGCCAAGGGCCCGGGTGGACCGGGGAGCTGTTTTTT. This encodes CASSQGPGWTGELFF.

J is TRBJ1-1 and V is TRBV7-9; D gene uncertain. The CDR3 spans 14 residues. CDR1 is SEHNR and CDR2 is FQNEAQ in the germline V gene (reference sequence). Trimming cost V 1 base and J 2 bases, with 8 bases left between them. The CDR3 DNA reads TGTGCCAGCAGCTTAGGAGGCTTAAACACTGAAGCTTTCTTT. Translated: CASSLGGLNTEAFF.

CDR3 bases: TGTGCTAGTGGTTTGGCGCCGAACACTGAAGCTTTCTTT. Protein product: CASGLAPNTEAFF. The chain employs TRBV12-5 and TRBJ1-1; D not resolved. Germline-derived CDR1 and CDR2 are LGHNT and FRNRAP. There are 13 residues in the CDR3. V was shortened by 1 base and J by 1 base, with 4 bases between the two germline ends.

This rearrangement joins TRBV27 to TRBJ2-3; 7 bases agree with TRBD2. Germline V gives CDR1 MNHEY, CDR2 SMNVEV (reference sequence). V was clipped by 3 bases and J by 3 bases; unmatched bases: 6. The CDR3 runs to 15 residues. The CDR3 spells CASSLSWGGTDTQYF. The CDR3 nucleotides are TGTGCCAGCAGTTTGTCTTGGGGGGGGACAGATACGCAGTATTTT.